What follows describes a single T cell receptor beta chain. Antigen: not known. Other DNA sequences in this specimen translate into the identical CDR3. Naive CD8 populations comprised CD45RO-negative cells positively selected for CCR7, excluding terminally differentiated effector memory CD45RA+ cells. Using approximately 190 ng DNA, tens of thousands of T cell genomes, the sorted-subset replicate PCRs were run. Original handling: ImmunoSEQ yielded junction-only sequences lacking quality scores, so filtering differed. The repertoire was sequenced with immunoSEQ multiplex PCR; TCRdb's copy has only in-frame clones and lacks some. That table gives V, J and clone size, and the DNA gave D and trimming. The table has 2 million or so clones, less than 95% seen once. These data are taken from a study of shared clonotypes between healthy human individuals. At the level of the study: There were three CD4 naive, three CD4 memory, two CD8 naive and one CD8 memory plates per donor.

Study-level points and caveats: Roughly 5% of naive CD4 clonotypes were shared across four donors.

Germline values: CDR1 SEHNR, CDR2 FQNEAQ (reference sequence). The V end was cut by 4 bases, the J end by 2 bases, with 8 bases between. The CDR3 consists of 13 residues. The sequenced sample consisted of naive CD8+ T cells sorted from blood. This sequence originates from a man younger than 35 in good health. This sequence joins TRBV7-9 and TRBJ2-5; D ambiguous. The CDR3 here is CASSSTLQETQYF. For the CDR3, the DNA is TGTGCCAGCAGCTCCACACTTCAAGAGACCCAGTACTTC.